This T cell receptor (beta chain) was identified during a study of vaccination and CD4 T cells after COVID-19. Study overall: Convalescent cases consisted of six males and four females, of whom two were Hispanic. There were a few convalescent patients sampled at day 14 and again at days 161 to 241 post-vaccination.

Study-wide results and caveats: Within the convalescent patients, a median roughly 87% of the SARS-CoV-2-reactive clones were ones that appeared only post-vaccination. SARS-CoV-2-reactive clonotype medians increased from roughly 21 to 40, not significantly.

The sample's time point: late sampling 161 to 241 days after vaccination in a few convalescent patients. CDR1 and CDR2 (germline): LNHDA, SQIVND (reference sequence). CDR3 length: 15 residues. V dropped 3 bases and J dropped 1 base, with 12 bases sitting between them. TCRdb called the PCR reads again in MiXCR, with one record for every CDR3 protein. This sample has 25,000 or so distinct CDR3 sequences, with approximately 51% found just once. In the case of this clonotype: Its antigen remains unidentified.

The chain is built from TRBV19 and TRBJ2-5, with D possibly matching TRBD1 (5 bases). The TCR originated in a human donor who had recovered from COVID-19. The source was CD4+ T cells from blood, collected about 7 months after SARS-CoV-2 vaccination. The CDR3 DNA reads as TGTGCCAGTAGTATCTCCGAGACAGTCCAAGAGACCCAGTACTTC. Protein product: CASSISETVQETQYF.